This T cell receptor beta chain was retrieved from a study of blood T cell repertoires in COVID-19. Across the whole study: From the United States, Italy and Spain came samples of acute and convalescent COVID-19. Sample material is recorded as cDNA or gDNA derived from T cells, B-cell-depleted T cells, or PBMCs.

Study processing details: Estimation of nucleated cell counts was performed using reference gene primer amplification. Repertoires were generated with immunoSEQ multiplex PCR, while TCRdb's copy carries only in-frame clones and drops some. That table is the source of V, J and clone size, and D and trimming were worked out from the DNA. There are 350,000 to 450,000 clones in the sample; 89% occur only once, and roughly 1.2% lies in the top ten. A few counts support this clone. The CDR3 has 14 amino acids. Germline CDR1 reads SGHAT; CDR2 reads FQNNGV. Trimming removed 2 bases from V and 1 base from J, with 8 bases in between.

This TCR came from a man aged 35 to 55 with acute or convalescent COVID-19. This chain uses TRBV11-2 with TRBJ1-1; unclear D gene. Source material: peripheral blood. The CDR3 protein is CASSLSYTNTEAFF. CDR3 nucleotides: TGTGCCAGCAGCTTATCCTATACGAACACTGAAGCTTTCTTT.